This TCR beta chain was retrieved from a study of shared clonotypes between healthy human individuals. The germline CDR1 and CDR2 sequences are SEHNR and FQNEAQ (reference sequence). The CDR3 is made up of 15 amino acids. Trimming removed 1 base at V and 5 bases at J, with 13 bases between. Using immunoSEQ multiplex PCR, the repertoire was profiled, and TCRdb retains in-frame clones only, with some absent. This sample has more than 2 million clones; about 95% occur once, and the top ten carry 1% to 1.3%. Terminally differentiated effector memory CD45RA+ cells were left out of the naive CD8 fraction, which was CD45RO-negative and positively selected for CCR7.

The genes are TRBV7-9 and TRBJ2-3; unclear D gene. The sample comprised naive CD8+ T cells sorted from blood. This TCR came from a man aged 18 to 30 in good health. CDR3 in amino acids: CASSLGAESGDTQYF. CDR3 bases: TGTGCCAGCAGCTTAGGGGCCGAATCCGGAGATACGCAGTATTTT.